This entry describes one T cell receptor (beta chain). This clonotype occurred a few times. The antigen it binds to is not known. Base qualities are missing; no much larger clone stands one base away. The record originates from a study of identical twins (dated by TCRdb to 2016 to 2017). General notes on the study: TCR alpha and beta repertoires from monozygotic twins, unrelated adults of various ages and cord blood were deep-sequenced to test whether fetal clonotypes persist. Replicate twin experiments were performed at different times using different library preparation protocols to rule out contamination. Here is what the overall study found, with its caveats: Compared with coincidental sharing between unrelated individuals, out-of-frame TCR alpha sequences shared between twins had an excess of sequences with low generation probability. Invariant T cells such as MAIT and iNKT could partly confound zero-insertion analyses, though diverse VJ usage argued against this for most clonotypes. Recombination models systematically underestimated out-of-frame TCR alpha sharing in monozygotic twins but agreed with sharing between unrelated individuals. Fewer insertions were carried by abundant cord blood beta clonotypes, a similar but weaker trend appeared in young adult naive repertoires, and no such trend appeared in memory repertoires. The excess sharing between twins in beta out-of-frame sequences was weaker because fewer shared sequences reduced the signal-to-noise ratio. Because the same donors could not be followed over many years, conclusions were based on cross-sectional statistical analysis.

Every donor in the study was a healthy Caucasian. The twin cohort comprised three pairs of female monozygotic twins, all aged roughly 18 to 30 years. CD4+ and CD8+ T cell populations were isolated with positive isolation kits from Invitrogen. From a lookup of the germline V gene, CDR1 and CDR2 are MNHEY and SVGEGT. The CDR3, cysteine through valine, is 18 amino acids long. Of the read, only the CDR3 DNA is kept; its 54 bases are in frame from base 1. V is clipped by 2 bases and J by 2 bases, and the sequence between their germline boundaries is 22 bases long. Library preparation was by 5' RACE. For sequencing, an Illumina HiSeq 2000 was employed. A universal primer binding site was introduced by template switching, and a unique molecular identifier was present in the final cDNA, enabling accurate counting of TCR cDNA molecules. Specific primers in the conserved constant-segment region were used to synthesize first-strand cDNA for the TCR alpha and beta chains. To control for contamination, each cDNA library was double barcoded with a SMART-Mk sample barcode plus Illumina barcodes. TruSeq adapter sequences along with Illumina sample barcodes were introduced in two successive PCR steps. The TCR alpha and beta cDNA libraries were sequenced on the Illumina HiSeq platform using custom primers. Regarding the original processing steps: Raw reads were processed with MiGEC to extract unique molecular identifiers, and MiXCR was used to determine CDR3 positions. For each individual, recombination models were inferred using an EM algorithm with the repgenHMM and IGoR tools. Shared clonotypes were analyzed with the tcR package in R, and sharing was normalized by the product of cloneset sizes. To study raw recombination free of thymic and clonal selection effects, out-of-frame nonproductive sequences were analyzed. Through fastp at Q25 and MiXCR, TCRdb rebuilt clones from the public reads, retaining in-frame beta chains. Rows with a matching CDR3 protein are joined into one entry that keeps the most common DNA and genes. The V and J calls, along with clone size, are taken from TCRdb and not from the paper's own processing. This sample has some 320,000 distinct CDR3 sequences in its table, and approximately 13% of those were observed once. The top ten clones comprise approximately 7.5% of the sample.

These sequences were also reported in another study, on yellow fever vaccine responses in identical twins. According to the second study: The T cell response to vaccination in identical twins was reported by the authors to appear partly convergent and partly personalized. In the study, vaccine-responding T cell clones were precisely tracked in identical twins.

The receptor was isolated from a woman under 30 in good health. The sequenced material came from CD8+ T cells sorted from blood. The sequence joins TRBV6-2 or TRBV6-3 to TRBJ2-7; TRBD2 is a possible D gene, resting on 6 matching bases. The CDR3 sequence is CASSYEEGGGSGTYEQYV. The sequence in DNA is TGTGCCAGCAGTTACGAGGAAGGTGGAGGTAGCGGTACCTACGAGCAGTACGTC.